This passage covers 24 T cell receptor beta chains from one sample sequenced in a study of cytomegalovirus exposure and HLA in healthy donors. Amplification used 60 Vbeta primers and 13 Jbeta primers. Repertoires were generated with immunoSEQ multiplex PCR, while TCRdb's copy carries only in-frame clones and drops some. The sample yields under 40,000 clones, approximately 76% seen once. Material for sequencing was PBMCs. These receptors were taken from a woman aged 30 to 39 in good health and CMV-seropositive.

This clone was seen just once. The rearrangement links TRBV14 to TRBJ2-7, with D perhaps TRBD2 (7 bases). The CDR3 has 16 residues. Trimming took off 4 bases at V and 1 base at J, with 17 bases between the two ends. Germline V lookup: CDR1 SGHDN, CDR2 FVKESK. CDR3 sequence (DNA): TGTGCCAGCAGCCCCATAAAGGGGGAGGGGTCCTACGAGCAGTACTTC. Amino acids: CASSPIKGEGSYEQYF.

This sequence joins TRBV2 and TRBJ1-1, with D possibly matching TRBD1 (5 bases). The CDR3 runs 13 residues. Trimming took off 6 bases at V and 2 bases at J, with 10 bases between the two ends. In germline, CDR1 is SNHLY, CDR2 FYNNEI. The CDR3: CASRPGENTEAFF. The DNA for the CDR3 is TGTGCCAGCAGACCGGGGGAAAACACTGAAGCTTTCTTT.

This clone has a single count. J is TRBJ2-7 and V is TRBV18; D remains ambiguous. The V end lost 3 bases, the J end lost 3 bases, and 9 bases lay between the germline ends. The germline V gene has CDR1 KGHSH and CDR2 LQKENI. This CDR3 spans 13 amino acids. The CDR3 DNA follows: TGTGCCAGCTCACCGACACCCAACTACGAGCAGTACTTC. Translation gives CASSPTPNYEQYF. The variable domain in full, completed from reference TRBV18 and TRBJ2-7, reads NAGVMQNPRHLVRRRGQEARLRCSPMKGHSHVYWYRQLPEEGLKFMVYLQKENIIDESGMPKERFSAEFPKEGPSILRIQQVVRGDSAAYFCASSPTPNYEQYFGPGTRLTVT.

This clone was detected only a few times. The CDR3, as DNA: TGTGCCAGCCTGGACAAGACAGGGGGTCCTGAAGCTTTCTTT. This sequence encodes CASLDKTGGPEAFF. The rearrangement joins TRBV6-1 to TRBJ1-1; 9 bases align to TRBD1. This CDR3 region has 14 residues. V lost 8 bases, J lost 6 bases, and 10 bases stayed unmatched. Per germline, CDR1 MNHNS and CDR2 SASEGT.

The CDR3 spells CARTGHSLQPQHF. The CDR3 DNA reads TGTGCCAGAACAGGGCATTCTCTTCAGCCCCAGCATTTT. The genes are TRBV14 and TRBJ1-5; weak D call: TRBD1 (6 bases). In germline, CDR1 is SGHDN, CDR2 FVKESK. Trimming pared 9 bases from V and 6 bases from J, leaving 15 bases between. This CDR3 is 13 amino acids long.

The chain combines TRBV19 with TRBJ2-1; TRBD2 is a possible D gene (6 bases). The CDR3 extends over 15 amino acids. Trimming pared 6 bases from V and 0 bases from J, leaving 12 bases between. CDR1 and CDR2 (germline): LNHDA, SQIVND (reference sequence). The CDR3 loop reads CASSRWTTSYNEQFF. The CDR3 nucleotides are TGTGCCAGTAGCAGATGGACTACCTCCTACAATGAGCAGTTCTTC.

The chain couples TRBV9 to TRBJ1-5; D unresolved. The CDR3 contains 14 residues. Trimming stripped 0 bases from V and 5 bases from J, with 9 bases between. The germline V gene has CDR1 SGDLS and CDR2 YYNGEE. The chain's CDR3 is CASSVAPSHQPQHF. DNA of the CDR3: TGTGCCAGCAGCGTAGCCCCAAGCCATCAGCCCCAGCATTTT.

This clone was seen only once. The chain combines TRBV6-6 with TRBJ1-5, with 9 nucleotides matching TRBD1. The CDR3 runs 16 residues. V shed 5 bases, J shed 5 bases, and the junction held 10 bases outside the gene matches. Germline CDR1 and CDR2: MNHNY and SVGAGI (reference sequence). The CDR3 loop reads CASSPGLRDRDQPQHF. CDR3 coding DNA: TGTGCCAGCAGTCCCGGTTTAAGGGACAGGGATCAGCCCCAGCATTTT.

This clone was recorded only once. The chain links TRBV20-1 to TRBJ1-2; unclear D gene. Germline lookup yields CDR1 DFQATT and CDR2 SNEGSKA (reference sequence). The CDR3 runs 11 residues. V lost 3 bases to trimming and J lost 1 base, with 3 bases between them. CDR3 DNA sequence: TGCAGTGCTAGCAATAACTATGGCTACACCTTC. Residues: CSASNNYGYTF.

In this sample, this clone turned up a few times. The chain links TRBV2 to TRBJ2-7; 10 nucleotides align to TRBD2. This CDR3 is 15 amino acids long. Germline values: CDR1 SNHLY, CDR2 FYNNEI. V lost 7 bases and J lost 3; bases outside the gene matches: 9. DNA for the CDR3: TGTGCCAGCATTAGCGGGAGGCTTGTTGGCTACGAGCAGTACTTC. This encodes CASISGRLVGYEQYF.

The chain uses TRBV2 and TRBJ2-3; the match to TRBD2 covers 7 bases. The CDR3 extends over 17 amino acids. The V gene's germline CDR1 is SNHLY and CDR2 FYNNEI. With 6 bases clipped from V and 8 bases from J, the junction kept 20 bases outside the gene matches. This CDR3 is CASSSQGGSRGGGTQYF. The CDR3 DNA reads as TGTGCCAGCAGCTCCCAAGGCGGGAGCCGAGGTGGTGGTACGCAGTATTTT.

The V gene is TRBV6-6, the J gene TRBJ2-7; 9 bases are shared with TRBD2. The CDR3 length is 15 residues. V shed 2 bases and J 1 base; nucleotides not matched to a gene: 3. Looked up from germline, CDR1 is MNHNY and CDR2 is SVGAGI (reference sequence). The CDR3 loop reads CASSYKRGVSYEQYF. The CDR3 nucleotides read TGTGCCAGCAGTTACAAGCGGGGGGTGTCCTACGAGCAGTACTTC.

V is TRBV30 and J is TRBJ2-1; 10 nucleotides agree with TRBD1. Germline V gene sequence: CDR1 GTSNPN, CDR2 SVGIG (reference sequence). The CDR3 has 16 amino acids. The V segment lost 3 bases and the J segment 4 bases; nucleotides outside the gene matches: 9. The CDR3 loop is CAWRSDRGSGYNEQFF. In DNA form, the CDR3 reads TGTGCCTGGAGATCGGACAGGGGGAGTGGTTACAATGAGCAGTTCTTC.

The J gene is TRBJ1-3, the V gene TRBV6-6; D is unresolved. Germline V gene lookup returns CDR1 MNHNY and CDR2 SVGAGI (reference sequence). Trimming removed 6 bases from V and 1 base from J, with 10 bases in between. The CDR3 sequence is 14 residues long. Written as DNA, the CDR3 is TGTGCCAGCAGAGTCGGGGATTCTGGAAACACCATATATTTT. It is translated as CASRVGDSGNTIYF.

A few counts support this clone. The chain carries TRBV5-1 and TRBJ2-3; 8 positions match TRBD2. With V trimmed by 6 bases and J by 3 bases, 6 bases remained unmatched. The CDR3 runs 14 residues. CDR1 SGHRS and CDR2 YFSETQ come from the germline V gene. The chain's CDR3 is CASKTGGPTDTQYF. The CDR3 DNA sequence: TGCGCCAGCAAAACGGGAGGGCCAACAGATACGCAGTATTTT.

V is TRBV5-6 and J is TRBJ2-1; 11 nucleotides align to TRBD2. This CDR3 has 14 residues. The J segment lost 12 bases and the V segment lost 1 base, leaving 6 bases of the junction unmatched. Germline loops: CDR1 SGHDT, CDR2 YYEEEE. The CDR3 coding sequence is TGTGCCAGCAGCTTGTGGGTAGCGGGGGGGCGGCAGTTCTTC. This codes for CASSLWVAGGRQFF.

The CDR3 spells CASSWGQGASPLHF. The CDR3 DNA sequence: TGTGCCAGCAGCTGGGGACAAGGCGCCTCACCCCTCCACTTT. The V gene is TRBV7-2, the J gene TRBJ1-6, with D possibly TRBD1 on 6 matching bases. Trimming cost V 4 bases and J 10 bases, with 14 bases left between them. The CDR3 loop spans 14 amino acids. The germline V gene has CDR1 SGHTA and CDR2 FQGNSA.

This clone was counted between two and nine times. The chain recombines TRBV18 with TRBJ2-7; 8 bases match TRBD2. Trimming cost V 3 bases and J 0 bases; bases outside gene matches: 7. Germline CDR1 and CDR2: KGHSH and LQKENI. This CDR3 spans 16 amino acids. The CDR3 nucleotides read TGTGCCAGCTCACCCTTAGCGGGGACCTCCTCCTACGAGCAGTACTTC. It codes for CASSPLAGTSSYEQYF.

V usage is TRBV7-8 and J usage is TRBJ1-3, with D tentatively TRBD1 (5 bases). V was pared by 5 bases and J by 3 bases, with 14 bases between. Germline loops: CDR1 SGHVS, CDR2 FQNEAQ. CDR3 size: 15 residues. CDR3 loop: CASSPKEGRGNTIYF. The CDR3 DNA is TGTGCCAGCAGCCCAAAGGAGGGGCGTGGAAACACCATATATTTT.

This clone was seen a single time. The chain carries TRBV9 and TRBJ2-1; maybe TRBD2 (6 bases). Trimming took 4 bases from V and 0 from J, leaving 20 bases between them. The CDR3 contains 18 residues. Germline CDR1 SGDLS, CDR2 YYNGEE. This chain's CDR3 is CASSPLGGAVSSYNEQFF. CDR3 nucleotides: TGTGCCAGCAGCCCTCTCGGCGGGGCAGTGAGCTCCTACAATGAGCAGTTCTTC.

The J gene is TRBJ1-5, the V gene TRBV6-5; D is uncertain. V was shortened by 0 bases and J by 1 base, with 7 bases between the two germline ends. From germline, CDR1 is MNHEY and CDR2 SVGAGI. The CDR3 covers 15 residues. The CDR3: CASSYSGSSNQPQHF. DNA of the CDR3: TGTGCCAGCAGTTACTCGGGCTCCAGCAATCAGCCCCAGCATTTT.

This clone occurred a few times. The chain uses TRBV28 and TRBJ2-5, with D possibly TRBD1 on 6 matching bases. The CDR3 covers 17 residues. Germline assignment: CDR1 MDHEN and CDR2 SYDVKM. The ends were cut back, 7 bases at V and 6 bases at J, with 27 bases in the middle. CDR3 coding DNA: TGTGCCAGCACGTTCCATGGGTCCGGCACAGGGTCAAAGACCCAGTACTTC. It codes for CASTFHGSGTGSKTQYF.

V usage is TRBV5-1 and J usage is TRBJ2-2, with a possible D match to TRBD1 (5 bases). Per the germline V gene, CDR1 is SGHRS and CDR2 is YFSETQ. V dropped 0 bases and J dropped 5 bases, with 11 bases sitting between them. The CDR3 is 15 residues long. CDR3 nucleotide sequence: TGCGCCAGCAGCTTGGCCCGGGCAGGGACCGGGGAGCTGTTTTTT. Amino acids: CASSLARAGTGELFF. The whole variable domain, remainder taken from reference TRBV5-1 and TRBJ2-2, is KAGVTQTPRYLIKTRGQQVTLSCSPISGHRSVSWYQQTPGQGLQFLFEYFSETQRNKGNFPGRFSGRQFSNSRSEMNVSTLELGDSALYLCASSLARAGTGELFFGEGSRLTVL.

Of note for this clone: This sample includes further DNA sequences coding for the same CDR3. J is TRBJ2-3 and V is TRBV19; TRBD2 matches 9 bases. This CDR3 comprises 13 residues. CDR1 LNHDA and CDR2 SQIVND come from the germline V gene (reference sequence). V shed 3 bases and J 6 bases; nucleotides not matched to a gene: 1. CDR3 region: CASSIGLADTQYF. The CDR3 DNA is TGTGCCAGTAGTATCGGACTAGCGGATACGCAGTATTTT.